The text below deals with one TCR beta chain. This clonotype was seen repeatedly, ten times or more. No cognate antigen has been identified for it. Per-base qualities were not stored, and no clone one base away is much larger. In light of the paper, this sample's time point label describes: persistent/refractory GD, antithyroid drugs over 5 years with positive TRAb. RNA was extracted from PBMCs in TRIzol for both TCR sequencing and RNA sequencing. The diagnosis of Graves' disease followed American Thyroid Association guidelines. Patients were recruited from an endocrinology department in Xi'an, China. Each patient gave approximately 10 milliliters of peripheral blood, collected in an EDTA anticoagulant tube. Ficoll Paque Plus density gradient separation was used to isolate PBMCs, and no further T cell sorting was done. An Agilent 2100 Bioanalyzer and agarose gel were used to check RNA quality, and a NanoDrop 2000 was used to measure RNA concentration.

This entry is derived from a study of regulatory T cells in long-lasting Graves disease (dated by TCRdb to the early 2020s). Regarding the study in general: Persistent Graves' disease was defined as antithyroid drug treatment for over 5 years with persistently positive TSH receptor autoantibodies. This study used TCR sequencing and RNA sequencing of peripheral blood to compare persistent Graves' disease patients against newly diagnosed Graves' disease patients. The study took place in China and was registered as a clinical trial. A total of around 35 samples underwent TCR sequencing: about 13 from persistent and roughly 20 from newly diagnosed Graves' disease patients. In the clinical cohort, patients with persistent Graves' disease had used antithyroid drugs for an average of about 9.3 years. Study-wide conclusions, independent of this receptor: Compared with newly diagnosed patients, persistent Graves' disease patients had lower TCR Shannon entropy and fewer highly expanded clones, which suggests clonal expansion. Sequencing and analysis were limited to the TCR beta chain. The authors noted that the small sample size was a limitation that may lower accuracy. More public clonotypes were shared among persistent patients (around 3,000) than among newly diagnosed patients (roughly 1,000). Only peripheral blood was studied, because thyroid tissue, the primary lesion, was inaccessible.

Library generation was performed with multiplex PCR. Instrument used: Illumina HiSeq 4000. iRepertoire HTBI primers and Arm-PCR amplification of CDR3 regions were used to construct TCR beta libraries. Before sequencing, the PCR products went through gel purification. From the authors' description of their analysis: Gene usage analysis of CDR3 amino acid clonotypes relied on the 60 to 65 TRBV and 13 to 15 TRBJ segments identified across samples. COPE and FqMerger were used to merge filtered high-quality paired reads into contigs. Contigs were aligned with BLAST to IMGT TRBV, TRBD and TRBJ reference genes, and CDR3 was defined per IMGT. Highly expanded clones were defined as clonotypes with a frequency above 0.1%. Shannon entropy was used to measure repertoire diversity, and the Gini coefficient was used to measure V-J evenness. Clonotypes shared by more than one individual were considered public. In-frame beta chains were kept once TCRdb had trimmed the public reads at Q25 with fastp and called clones with MiXCR. Identical CDR3 proteins give one entry, which carries the most common genes and DNA. Clone size and V and J calls follow TCRdb, not the original study. The sample table holds a few hundred thousand distinct CDR3 sequences, of which roughly 25% were seen once. The biggest ten clones account for 25% to 35% of the sample.

The clonotype comes from a middle-aged woman with Graves disease. Donor details come from another sample of the same person, matched by shared clones. The sequenced sample was peripheral blood mononuclear cells (PBMCs), obtained when the disease was refractory, from a patient treated with antithyroid drugs.

For the CDR3, the sequence is CASSYTGVAGYTF. At the DNA level, the sequence is TGTGCCAGCAGTTATACAGGGGTGGCTGGCTACACCTTC. The chain employs TRBV2 and TRBJ1-2, with 7 bases in between that match TRBD1. The junction shows trimming of 5 bases on V and 7 bases on J, and the gene matches do not reach 7 bases of it. From the cysteine through the phenylalanine, the CDR3 covers 13 amino acids. CDR3 DNA is the only sequence kept; it has 39 bases, read in frame from the first base. CDR1 and CDR2, looked up from the germline V gene, are SNHLY and FYNNEI.